This T cell receptor (beta chain) was profiled in a study of T cells in localized non-small cell lung cancer. TCRdb's copy holds only in-frame clones and misses some; the assay was immunoSEQ multiplex PCR. The sample yields over 10,000 clones, more than 75% seen once. Of note for this clone: Antigen unknown.

The germline V gene has CDR1 PRHDT and CDR2 FYEKMQ (reference sequence). The V gene end was trimmed by 8 bases and the J gene end by 8 bases; junction bases not matched to a gene: 15. This CDR3 has 16 amino acids. Study-wide points: Uninvolved adjacent lung, not tumor, had the highest T cell clonality.

The rearrangement uses TRBV13 and TRBJ1-4, with 9 bases matching TRBD1. The sample was peripheral blood, taken before any cancer treatment. This TCR was recovered from a male donor at least 60 years old with stage I lung adenocarcinoma. The CDR3 is CASSPRDRENGEKLFF. The CDR3 DNA reads TGTGCCAGCTCGCCCCGGGACAGGGAGAATGGCGAAAAACTGTTTTTT.